A selection of T cell receptor beta chains follows, all from one sample in a study of response to subunit inactivated influenza vaccine. TCRdb reprocessed the RT-PCR reads via MiXCR and lists one record per CDR3 protein. This table has 500,000 or so distinct CDR3 sequences, approximately 15% appearing once. This specimen consisted of CD4+ T cells sorted from PBMCs, obtained around 25 months after vaccination. The receptors shown here come from a man aged 50-75 years who received an inactivated influenza vaccine. CDR3s include the opening cysteine and the closing phenylalanine or tryptophan. A D gene is named only where the DNA matches it firmly. A row's size may be missing; if present it is once, few, many or a size class.

J gene: TRBJ2-1; V gene: TRBV6-2/TRBV6-3; clone size: many; D gene: TRBD2; CDR3 protein: CASSAIPGLANNEQFF; CDR3 DNA: TGTGCCAGCAGTGCTATCCCGGGACTAGCCAACAATGAGCAGTTCTTC
J gene: TRBJ1-1; V gene: TRBV21-1; clone size: many; D gene: NA; CDR3 protein: CASSVDDRVTTEAFF; CDR3 DNA: TGTGCCAGCAGCGTCGACGACAGGGTTACCACTGAAGCTTTCTTT
J gene: TRBJ2-7; V gene: TRBV5-1; clone size: few; D gene: TRBD1; CDR3 protein: CASSQDRPHEQYF; CDR3 DNA: TGCGCCAGCAGTCAGGACAGGCCCCACGAGCAGTACTTC
J gene: TRBJ2-5; V gene: TRBV7-2; clone size: NA; D gene: NA; CDR3 protein: CASSLGDGRGETQYF; CDR3 DNA: TGTGCCAGCAGCTTAGGGGATGGGCGGGGAGAGACCCAGTACTTC
J gene: TRBJ2-5; V gene: TRBV25-1; clone size: NA; D gene: TRBD1; CDR3 protein: CASSEFTGGVSKTQYF; CDR3 DNA: TGTGCCAGCAGTGAATTTACAGGGGGCGTCTCGAAGACCCAGTACTTC
J gene: TRBJ2-7; V gene: TRBV6-1; clone size: NA; D gene: NA; CDR3 protein: CASRDSTTYEQYF; CDR3 DNA: TGTGCCAGCAGGGACAGTACGACCTACGAGCAGTACTTC
J gene: TRBJ2-3; V gene: TRBV12-3/TRBV12-4; clone size: few; D gene: NA; CDR3 protein: CASSLQGGGDTQYF; CDR3 DNA: TGTGCCAGCAGTTTACAGGGTGGTGGAGATACGCAGTATTTT
J gene: TRBJ2-7; V gene: TRBV27; clone size: few; D gene: NA; CDR3 protein: CASSLQGMGERYF; CDR3 DNA: TGTGCCAGCAGTTTACAAGGCATGGGGGAAAGGTACTTC
J gene: TRBJ1-1; V gene: TRBV7-2; clone size: NA; D gene: TRBD1; CDR3 protein: CASRYRGQGYTEAFF; CDR3 DNA: TGTGCCAGCAGGTACCGGGGACAGGGATACACTGAAGCTTTCTTT
J gene: TRBJ1-1; V gene: TRBV14; clone size: NA; D gene: NA; CDR3 protein: CASSQVVRGLFNTEAFF; CDR3 DNA: TGTGCCAGCAGCCAAGTCGTAAGGGGCCTCTTCAACACTGAAGCTTTCTTT
J gene: TRBJ2-3; V gene: TRBV10-3; clone size: few; D gene: TRBD2; CDR3 protein: CAISESIGLAGSDTQYF; CDR3 DNA: TGTGCCATCAGTGAGTCAATAGGGCTAGCGGGGTCAGATACGCAGTATTTT
J gene: TRBJ1-5; V gene: TRBV6-5; clone size: NA; D gene: TRBD1; CDR3 protein: CASSSLTGGYSNQPQHF; CDR3 DNA: TGTGCCAGCAGTTCCCTGACAGGGGGCTACAGCAATCAGCCCCAGCATTTT
J gene: TRBJ1-4; V gene: TRBV5-1; clone size: NA; D gene: NA; CDR3 protein: CASSSQGPGNEKLFF; CDR3 DNA: TGCGCCAGCAGCTCACAGGGACCCGGGAATGAAAAACTGTTTTTT
J gene: TRBJ2-1; V gene: TRBV7-9; clone size: many; D gene: TRBD2; CDR3 protein: CASSLTGTSGFYNEQFF; CDR3 DNA: TGTGCCAGCAGCTTAACTGGGACTAGCGGGTTTTACAATGAGCAGTTCTTC
J gene: TRBJ2-7; V gene: TRBV6-2/TRBV6-3; clone size: NA; D gene: NA; CDR3 protein: CASSYVGSYEQYF; CDR3 DNA: TGTGCCAGCAGTTACGTTGGGTCCTACGAGCAGTACTTC
J gene: TRBJ2-5; V gene: TRBV5-1; clone size: NA; D gene: NA; CDR3 protein: CASSLGVASEETQYF; CDR3 DNA: TGCGCCAGCAGCTTGGGTGTGGCTAGCGAAGAGACCCAGTACTTC
J gene: TRBJ1-1; V gene: TRBV6-5; clone size: few; D gene: NA; CDR3 protein: CASRYGSGSPFEAFF; CDR3 DNA: TGTGCCAGCAGGTACGGGTCGGGGAGTCCCTTTGAAGCTTTCTTT
J gene: TRBJ2-3; V gene: TRBV7-2; clone size: few; D gene: NA; CDR3 protein: CASSFYTADTQYF; CDR3 DNA: TGTGCCAGCAGCTTTTACACGGCCGATACGCAGTATTTT
J gene: TRBJ2-7; V gene: TRBV4-3; clone size: NA; D gene: TRBD1; CDR3 protein: CASSQGTGDWGEQYF; CDR3 DNA: TGCGCCAGCAGCCAAGGGACAGGGGATTGGGGCGAGCAGTACTTC
J gene: TRBJ1-2; V gene: TRBV4-3; clone size: NA; D gene: NA; CDR3 protein: CASSQDSPRLDGYTF; CDR3 DNA: TGCGCCAGCAGCCAAGATAGCCCCAGGTTGGATGGCTACACCTTC
J gene: TRBJ1-2; V gene: TRBV4-1; clone size: few; D gene: NA; CDR3 protein: CASTLTAGMDYGYTF; CDR3 DNA: TGCGCCAGCACCCTTACCGCAGGGATGGACTATGGCTACACCTTC
J gene: TRBJ1-4; V gene: TRBV4-3; clone size: NA; D gene: NA; CDR3 protein: CASSQDTVVEKLFF; CDR3 DNA: TGCGCCAGCAGCCAAGATACAGTGGTAGAAAAACTGTTTTTT
J gene: TRBJ2-5; V gene: TRBV12-3/TRBV12-4; clone size: few; D gene: TRBD1; CDR3 protein: CASSLGGGGETQYF; CDR3 DNA: TGTGCCAGCAGTTTAGGAGGGGGCGGAGAGACCCAGTACTTC
J gene: TRBJ2-4; V gene: TRBV12-3/TRBV12-4; clone size: many; D gene: TRBD1; CDR3 protein: CASSLDRTGVRYF; CDR3 DNA: TGTGCCAGCAGTTTAGACCGGACAGGGGTTCGGTACTTC
J gene: TRBJ2-5; V gene: TRBV15; clone size: few; D gene: NA; CDR3 protein: CATSRVGETQYF; CDR3 DNA: TGTGCCACCAGCAGAGTGGGTGAGACCCAGTACTTC
J gene: TRBJ2-7; V gene: TRBV24-1; clone size: NA; D gene: TRBD2; CDR3 protein: CATSDSGRTSYEQYF; CDR3 DNA: TGTGCCACCAGTGATAGCGGGAGGACCTCCTACGAGCAGTACTTC
J gene: TRBJ2-1; V gene: TRBV7-8; clone size: few; D gene: NA; CDR3 protein: CASSLVVSLSSYNEQFF; CDR3 DNA: TGTGCCAGCAGCTTAGTAGTATCCTTGAGCTCCTACAATGAGCAGTTCTTC
J gene: TRBJ2-3; V gene: TRBV5-1; clone size: few; D gene: NA; CDR3 protein: CASSALTQGDTQYF; CDR3 DNA: TGCGCCAGCAGCGCCTTAACGCAGGGGGATACGCAGTATTTT
J gene: TRBJ2-2; V gene: TRBV11-1; clone size: few; D gene: NA; CDR3 protein: CASSFSLANTGELFF; CDR3 DNA: TGTGCCAGCAGCTTCAGCCTAGCGAACACCGGGGAGCTGTTTTTT
J gene: TRBJ2-5; V gene: TRBV15; clone size: NA; D gene: TRBD1; CDR3 protein: CATSRDRTGTETQYF; CDR3 DNA: TGTGCCACCAGCAGAGATCGGACAGGGACGGAGACCCAGTACTTC
J gene: TRBJ1-5; V gene: TRBV7-2; clone size: few; D gene: NA; CDR3 protein: CASSLAPGTHSNQPQHF; CDR3 DNA: TGTGCCAGCAGCTTAGCCCCCGGGACACATAGCAATCAGCCCCAGCATTTT
J gene: TRBJ1-2; V gene: TRBV6-5; clone size: NA; D gene: NA; CDR3 protein: CASRLGTYGYTF; CDR3 DNA: TGTGCCAGCAGACTCGGAACCTATGGCTACACCTTC
J gene: TRBJ2-7; V gene: TRBV20-1; clone size: few; D gene: NA; CDR3 protein: CSASFRAVYEQYF; CDR3 DNA: TGCAGTGCTAGCTTCAGGGCGGTATACGAGCAGTACTTC
J gene: TRBJ2-7; V gene: TRBV7-8; clone size: NA; D gene: NA; CDR3 protein: CASSLPPLGNYEQYF; CDR3 DNA: TGTGCCAGCAGCTTACCTCCACTAGGGAACTACGAGCAGTACTTC
J gene: TRBJ2-3; V gene: TRBV6-1; clone size: few; D gene: TRBD1; CDR3 protein: CASSEGQYTQYF; CDR3 DNA: TGTGCCAGCAGTGAGGGACAGTATACGCAGTATTTT
J gene: TRBJ2-5; V gene: TRBV6-5; clone size: NA; D gene: NA; CDR3 protein: CATGRGETQYF; CDR3 DNA: TGTGCCACTGGAAGGGGAGAGACCCAGTACTTC
J gene: TRBJ2-1; V gene: TRBV20-1; clone size: NA; D gene: NA; CDR3 protein: CSAAPTVHEQFF; CDR3 DNA: TGCAGTGCCGCCCCAACGGTCCATGAGCAGTTCTTC
J gene: TRBJ1-1; V gene: TRBV19; clone size: NA; D gene: NA; CDR3 protein: CASSIYGTGNTEAFF; CDR3 DNA: TGTGCCAGTAGTATCTATGGAACAGGAAACACTGAAGCTTTCTTT
J gene: TRBJ2-5; V gene: TRBV29-1; clone size: many; D gene: NA; CDR3 protein: CSVEVLGLGQETQYF; CDR3 DNA: TGCAGCGTTGAGGTTTTAGGCTTAGGCCAAGAGACCCAGTACTTC
J gene: TRBJ2-3; V gene: TRBV7-3; clone size: NA; D gene: NA; CDR3 protein: CASSIQRADTQYF; CDR3 DNA: TGTGCCAGCAGCATACAAAGGGCAGATACGCAGTATTTT
J gene: TRBJ1-2; V gene: TRBV11-2; clone size: NA; D gene: TRBD1; CDR3 protein: CASRTTGLSLGYTF; CDR3 DNA: TGTGCCAGCAGGACGACAGGGTTATCGCTAGGCTACACCTTC
J gene: TRBJ2-1; V gene: TRBV7-6; clone size: many; D gene: NA; CDR3 protein: CASSPARGSGGNEQFF; CDR3 DNA: TGTGCCAGCAGCCCAGCGCGGGGCTCCGGGGGCAATGAGCAGTTCTTC